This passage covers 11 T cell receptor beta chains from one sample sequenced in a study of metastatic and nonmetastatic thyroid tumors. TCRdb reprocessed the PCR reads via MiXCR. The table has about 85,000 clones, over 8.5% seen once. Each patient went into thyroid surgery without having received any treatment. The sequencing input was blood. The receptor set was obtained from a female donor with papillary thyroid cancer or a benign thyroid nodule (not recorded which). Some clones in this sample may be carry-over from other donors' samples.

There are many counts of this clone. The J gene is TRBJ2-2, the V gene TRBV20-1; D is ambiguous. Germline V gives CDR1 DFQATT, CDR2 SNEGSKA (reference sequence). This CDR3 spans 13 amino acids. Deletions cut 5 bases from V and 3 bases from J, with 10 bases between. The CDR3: CSAQPTHTGELFF. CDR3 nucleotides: TGCAGTGCTCAACCCACCCACACCGGGGAGCTGTTTTTT.

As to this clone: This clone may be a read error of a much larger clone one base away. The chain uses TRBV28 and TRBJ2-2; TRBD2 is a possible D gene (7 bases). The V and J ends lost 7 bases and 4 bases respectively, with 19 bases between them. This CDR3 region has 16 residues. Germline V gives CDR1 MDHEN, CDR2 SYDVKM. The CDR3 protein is CASIRLRGAGTGELFF. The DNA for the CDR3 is TGTGCCAGCATCCGTCTCCGGGGGGCTGGCACCGGGGAGCTGTTTTTT.

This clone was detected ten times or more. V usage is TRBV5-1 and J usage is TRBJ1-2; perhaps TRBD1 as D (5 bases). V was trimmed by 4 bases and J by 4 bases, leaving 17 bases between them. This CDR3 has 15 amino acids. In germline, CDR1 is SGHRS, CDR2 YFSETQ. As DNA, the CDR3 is TGCGCCAGCAGCGCCGACCAGGGCTCTATCTATGGCTACACCTTC. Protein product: CASSADQGSIYGYTF.

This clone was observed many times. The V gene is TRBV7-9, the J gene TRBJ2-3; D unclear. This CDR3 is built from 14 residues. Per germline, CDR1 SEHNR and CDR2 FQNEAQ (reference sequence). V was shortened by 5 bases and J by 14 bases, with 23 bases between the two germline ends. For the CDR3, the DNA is TGTGCCAGCAGCGTACTTGGTTCTATTGCGTCCTGGTATTTT. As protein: CASSVLGSIASWYF.

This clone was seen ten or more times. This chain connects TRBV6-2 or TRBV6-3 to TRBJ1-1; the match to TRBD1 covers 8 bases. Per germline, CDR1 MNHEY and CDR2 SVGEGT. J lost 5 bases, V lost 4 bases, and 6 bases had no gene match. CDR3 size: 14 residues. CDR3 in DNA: TGTGCCAGCAGTTCCTGGACAGGGAGTACTGAAGCTTTCTTT. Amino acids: CASSSWTGSTEAFF.

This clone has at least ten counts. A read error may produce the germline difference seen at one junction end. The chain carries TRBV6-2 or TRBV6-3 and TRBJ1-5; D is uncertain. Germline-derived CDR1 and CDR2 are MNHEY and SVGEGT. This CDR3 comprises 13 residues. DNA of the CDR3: TGTGCCAGCAGTGGGTATAGCTATCAGCCCCAGCATTTT. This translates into CASSGYSYQPQHF.

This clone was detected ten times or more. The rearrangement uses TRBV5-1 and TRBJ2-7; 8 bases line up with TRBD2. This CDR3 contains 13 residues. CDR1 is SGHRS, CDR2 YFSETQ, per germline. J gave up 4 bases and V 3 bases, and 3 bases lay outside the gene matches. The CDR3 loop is CASSSGGRYEQYF. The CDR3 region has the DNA TGCGCCAGCAGCTCGGGGGGGCGGTACGAGCAGTACTTC.

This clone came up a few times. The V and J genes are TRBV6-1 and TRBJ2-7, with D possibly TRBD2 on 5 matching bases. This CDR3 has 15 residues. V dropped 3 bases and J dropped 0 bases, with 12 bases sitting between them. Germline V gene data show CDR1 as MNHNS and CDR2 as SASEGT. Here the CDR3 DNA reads TGTGCCAGCAGTGAGGGAGCGGATAGCTCCTACGAGCAGTACTTC. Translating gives CASSEGADSSYEQYF.

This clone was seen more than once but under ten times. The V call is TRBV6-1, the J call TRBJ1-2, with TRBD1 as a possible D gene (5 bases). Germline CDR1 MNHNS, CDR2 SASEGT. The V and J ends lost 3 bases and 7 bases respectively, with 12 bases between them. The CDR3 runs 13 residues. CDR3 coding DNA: TGTGCCAGCAGTGACTCCAGGGTTAGTGGCTACACCTTC. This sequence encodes CASSDSRVSGYTF.

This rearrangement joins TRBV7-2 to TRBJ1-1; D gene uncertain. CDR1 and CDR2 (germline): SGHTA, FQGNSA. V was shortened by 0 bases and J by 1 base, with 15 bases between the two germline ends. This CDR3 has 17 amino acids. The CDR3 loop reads CASSLAFDFTWNTEAFF. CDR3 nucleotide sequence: TGTGCCAGCAGCTTAGCGTTCGACTTTACCTGGAACACTGAAGCTTTCTTT.

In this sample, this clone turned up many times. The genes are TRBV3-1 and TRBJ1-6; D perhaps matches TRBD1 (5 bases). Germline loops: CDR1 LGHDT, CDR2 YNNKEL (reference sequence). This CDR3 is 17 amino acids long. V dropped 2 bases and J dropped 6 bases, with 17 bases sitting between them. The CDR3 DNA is TGTGCCAGCAGCCAAATAACGGTACAGCAGGGTAATTCACCCCTCCACTTT. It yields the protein CASSQITVQQGNSPLHF.